This T cell receptor (beta chain) came from a study of blood T cell repertoires in COVID-19. At the level of the study: The analysed material was cDNA or gDNA that came from T cells, B-cell-depleted T cells, or PBMCs.

Libraries were prepared by immunoSEQ multiplex PCR; TCRdb keeps only in-frame clonotypes and omits some of them. The sample yields a few hundred thousand clones, 90% seen once. This clone was counted a few times. Germline values: CDR1 MNHEY, CDR2 SVGAGI. This CDR3 comprises 12 residues. Trimming removed 8 bases at V and 4 bases at J, with 11 bases between. The chain couples TRBV6-5 to TRBJ1-1; perhaps TRBD1 as D (5 bases). The clonotype was recovered from a woman in her fifties or sixties with COVID-19, enrolled during active disease. Material for sequencing was peripheral blood. The CDR3 protein is CASWRGLTEAFF. The CDR3 DNA is TGTGCCAGCTGGAGGGGACTCACTGAAGCTTTCTTT.